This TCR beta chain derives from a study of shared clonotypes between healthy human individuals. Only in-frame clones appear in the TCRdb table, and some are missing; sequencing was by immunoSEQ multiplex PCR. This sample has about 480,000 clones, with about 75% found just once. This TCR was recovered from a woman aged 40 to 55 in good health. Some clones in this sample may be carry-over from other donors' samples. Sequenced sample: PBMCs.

The CDR3 DNA follows: TGTGCCAGCAGCAAAACCCCGGACCCCCAGGTTTACGAGCAGTACTTC. The encoded protein is CASSKTPDPQVYEQYF. The genes are TRBV21-1 and TRBJ2-7. TRBV21-1 is listed as a pseudogene. The CDR3 sequence is 16 residues long.